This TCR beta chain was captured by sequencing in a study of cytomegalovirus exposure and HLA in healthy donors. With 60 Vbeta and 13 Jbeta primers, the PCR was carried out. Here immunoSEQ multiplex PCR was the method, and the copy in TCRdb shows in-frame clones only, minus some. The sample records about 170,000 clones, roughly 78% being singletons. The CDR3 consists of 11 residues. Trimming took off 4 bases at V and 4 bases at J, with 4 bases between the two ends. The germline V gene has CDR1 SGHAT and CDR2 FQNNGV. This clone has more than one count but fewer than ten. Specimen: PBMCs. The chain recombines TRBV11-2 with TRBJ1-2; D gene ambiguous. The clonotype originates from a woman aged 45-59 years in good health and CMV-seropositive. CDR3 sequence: CASSSLYGYTF. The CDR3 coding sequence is TGTGCCAGCAGCTCCCTCTATGGCTACACCTTC.